This TCR beta chain was found in a study of OX40 agonist ivuxolimab in advanced cancers. Study-wide context: Ivuxolimab, an antibody acting as an agonist of OX40 (CD134), was used to treat patients. At 82.7% male, the cohort had a mean age of approximately 64 years, ranging from about 20 to 80. Partial response was recorded in three patients: one hepatocellular carcinoma and two cutaneous melanoma cases. Notes on the study in general: Relative to CD4+, CD8+ T cells held more expanded clones on average.

Repertoires were generated with immunoSEQ multiplex PCR, while TCRdb's copy carries only in-frame clones and drops some. This sample has 58,000 or so clones, with less than 85% found just once. Concerning this clone: Its specificity is not known.

Deletions cut 2 bases from V and 2 bases from J, with 15 bases between. Germline assignment: CDR1 MNHEY and CDR2 SVGAGI. The CDR3 is 16 amino acids. The chain links TRBV6-5 to TRBJ1-2; the D gene is possibly TRBD1 (5 bases). The specimen comprised CD4+ or CD8+ T cells sorted from blood, sampled in a trial of the OX40 agonist ivuxolimab. The sequence was obtained from an adult with an advanced solid tumor such as melanoma, head and neck, liver or kidney cancer. In nucleotides, the CDR3 is TGTGCCAGCAGTTACGGAGGTAGTCGGGGGAACTATGGCTACACCTTC. This codes for CASSYGGSRGNYGYTF.